The 10 T cell receptor beta chains reported below all come from one sample, sequenced in a study of T cells after yellow fever vaccination. TCRdb used MiXCR to reprocess the 5' RACE reads, holding one entry per CDR3 protein. The table includes some 560,000 distinct CDR3 sequences, roughly 17% detected once. The starting material was PBMCs, obtained less than 6 days after the first yellow fever vaccination. The source of these receptors is a young man who received the YFV17D yellow fever vaccine.

The rearrangement uses TRBV12-3 or TRBV12-4 and TRBJ1-2; D gene unclear. The CDR3 loop spans 13 amino acids. The ends were cut back, 3 bases at V and 4 bases at J, with 9 bases in the middle. CDR3 DNA sequence: TGTGCCAGCAGTTTCGGCGACGGCTATGGCTACACCTTC. Protein: CASSFGDGYGYTF.

This clonotype was seen a few times. J is TRBJ2-4 and V is TRBV7-8; TRBD1 matches 8 bases. CDR3 size: 19 residues. The germline V gene has CDR1 SGHVS and CDR2 FQNEAQ. V gave up 5 bases and J gave up 0 bases; unmatched junction bases: 15. The CDR3 loop is CASSPSGVRGLGAKNIQYF. CDR3 DNA sequence: TGTGCCAGCAGCCCCTCCGGGGTCAGGGGGCTCGGAGCCAAAAACATTCAGTACTTC.

The rearrangement joins TRBV19 to TRBJ2-2; TRBD2 matches at 7 bases. CDR1 is LNHDA, CDR2 SQIVND, per germline (reference sequence). This CDR3 has 15 amino acids. With 1 base clipped from V and 5 bases from J, the junction kept 4 bases outside the gene matches. The CDR3 region is CASSIGEGVTGELFF. The CDR3 coding sequence is TGTGCCAGTAGTATAGGGGAGGGAGTGACCGGGGAGCTGTTTTTT.

This clonotype appeared a few times. The gene calls are TRBV20-1 and TRBJ1-1; D gene ambiguous. V was pared by 1 base and J by 0 bases, with 6 bases between. This CDR3 is built from 13 residues. Germline values: CDR1 DFQATT, CDR2 SNEGSKA (reference sequence). CDR3: CSARAQMNTEAFF. The DNA of the CDR3 is TGCAGTGCTAGAGCCCAGATGAACACTGAAGCTTTCTTT.

This clonotype was detected a few times. This chain joins TRBV12-3 or TRBV12-4 and TRBJ2-3, with D perhaps TRBD1 (6 bases). The CDR3 has 14 amino acids. V was trimmed by 4 bases and J by 0 bases, leaving 8 bases between them. The CDR3 coding sequence is TGTGCCAGCAGTTGGACAGCCAGCACAGATACGCAGTATTTT. Translation: CASSWTASTDTQYF.

This clonotype was seen many times. The chain combines TRBV5-1 with TRBJ1-1, with D unresolved. Trimming left V 0 bases short and J 1 base short, with 10 bases between. Germline V gene data show CDR1 as SGHRS and CDR2 as YFSETQ. CDR3 size: 15 residues. In nucleotides, the CDR3 is TGCGCCAGCAGCTTGGTATCAGGTCCGAACACTGAAGCTTTCTTT. Residues: CASSLVSGPNTEAFF.

The chain links TRBV12-3 or TRBV12-4 to TRBJ1-1; D is perhaps TRBD1 (5 bases). Trimming pared 5 bases from V and 7 bases from J, leaving 8 bases between. The CDR3 totals 11 residues. The CDR3 bases are TGTGCCAGCAGTGGAGGGGTTGAAGCTTTCTTT. This encodes CASSGGVEAFF.

The chain recombines TRBV29-1 with TRBJ2-1, with TRBD2 matching 9 bases. Trimming took 6 bases from V and 0 from J; bases not matched to a gene: 15. CDR3 length: 18 amino acids. Per germline, CDR1 SQVTM and CDR2 ANQGSEA. This chain's CDR3 is CSVNQVGLARSSYNEQFF. The DNA for the CDR3 is TGCAGCGTCAACCAGGTAGGACTAGCGAGGAGCTCCTACAATGAGCAGTTCTTC.

The sample holds many counts of this clonotype. V gene TRBV12-3 or TRBV12-4 combines with J gene TRBJ2-7; D unresolved. The length of the CDR3 is 13 residues. The germline V and J ends were trimmed by 5 bases and 3 bases, with 11 bases remaining between them. In nucleotides, the CDR3 is TGTGCCAGCAGTCTATTTCTGGTCTACGAGCAGTACTTC. Its protein is CASSLFLVYEQYF.

This clonotype was counted a few times. The rearrangement links TRBV19 to TRBJ2-3; a weak D match, TRBD1 (6 bases). Deletions cut 5 bases from V and 6 bases from J, with 15 bases between. Per germline, CDR1 LNHDA and CDR2 SQIVND (reference sequence). The CDR3 totals 14 residues. This CDR3 reads CASSPLDSRDTQYF. CDR3 coding DNA: TGTGCCAGTAGTCCCCTGGACAGTCGGGATACGCAGTATTTT. Using reference TRBV19 and TRBJ2-3 for the parts outside the CDR3, the full variable domain is DGGITQSPKYLFRKEGQNVTLSCEQNLNHDAMYWYRQDPGQGLRLIYYSQIVNDFQKGDIAEGYSVSREKKESFPLTVTSAQKNPTAFYLCASSPLDSRDTQYFGPGTRLTVL.